The sequence of this TCR beta chain was determined in a study of cytomegalovirus exposure and HLA in healthy donors. Study background: Unique TCRs from HLA-typed donors, roughly 89 million of them, were held in an early data release.

Healthy donors of bone marrow made up the group. The PCR contained 60 Vbeta and 13 Jbeta primers. Profiling relied on immunoSEQ multiplex PCR, and the TCRdb table lists in-frame clones only, not all of them. The table has some 140,000 clones, 79% seen once. This clone was seen a few times. V gave up 2 bases and J gave up 3 bases, with 18 bases separating them. Looked up from germline, CDR1 is SGHTS and CDR2 is YDEGEE. This CDR3 spans 17 amino acids. This TCR was sampled from a male donor in good health and CMV-seronegative. Specimen: PBMCs. V is TRBV5-8 and J is TRBJ2-1; tentative D call: TRBD1 (5 bases). Written as DNA, the CDR3 is TGTGCCAGCAGCTTACAGCTTGGGGCAGTCCGCTACAATGAGCAGTTCTTC. Its translation: CASSLQLGAVRYNEQFF.